This passage covers 25 T cell receptor beta chains from one sample sequenced in a study of T cell repertoires in cytomegalovirus infection. Antigen specificity for these receptors is unknown. TCRdb re-called the reads with MiXCR, one entry per CDR3 protein. In the table there are around 110,000 distinct CDR3 sequences, about a tenth of which are singletons. Sample: PBMCs, sequenced either directly or after in vitro stimulation (not recorded which). The receptor source for this set is a human donor in good health (CMV status not recorded). Some clones in this sample may be carry-over from other donors' samples.

This rearrangement joins TRBV19 to TRBJ1-1, with D uncertain. This CDR3 has 15 residues. V lost 3 bases to trimming and J lost 1 base, with 12 bases between them. The germline V gene encodes CDR1 LNHDA and CDR2 SQIVND (reference sequence). The CDR3 sequence is CASSIGDGRNTEAFF. The CDR3 nucleotides are TGTGCCAGTAGTATTGGAGACGGGAGGAACACTGAAGCTTTCTTT.

This clonotype was counted at least ten times. This chain connects TRBV12-3 or TRBV12-4 to TRBJ1-4; D gene ambiguous. The V and J ends lost 6 bases and 5 bases respectively, with 4 bases between them. CDR3 size: 11 residues. CDR3: CASSLNEKLFF. The CDR3 DNA sequence: TGTGCCAGCAGCCTAAATGAAAAACTGTTTTTT.

This clonotype occurred many times. This sequence joins TRBV7-2 and TRBJ1-5, with 10 bases that match TRBD1. CDR1 SGHTA and CDR2 FQGNSA come from the germline V gene. Losses at the gene ends were 2 bases for V and 5 bases for J; bases not matched to a gene: 6. The CDR3 contains 16 residues. CDR3 loop: CASSLSLGQGYQPQHF. The CDR3, as DNA: TGTGCCAGCAGCTTATCCCTGGGACAGGGGTATCAGCCCCAGCATTTT. The variable domain in full, with the rest retrieved from reference TRBV7-2 and TRBJ1-5, is GAGVSQSPSNKVTEKGKDVELRCDPISGHTALYWYRQSLGQGLEFLIYFQGNSAPDKSGLPSDRFSAERTGGSVSTLTIQRTQQEDSAVYLCASSLSLGQGYQPQHFGDGTRLSIL.

This clonotype was seen a few times. In DNA, the CDR3 is TGCGCCAGCAGCCAAGCCCTCGGACAGACCCTGGAAGCTTTCTTT. It yields the protein CASSQALGQTLEAFF. V and J are TRBV4-1 and TRBJ1-1; D might be TRBD1 (6 bases). This CDR3 has 15 amino acids. V was shortened by 1 base and J by 8 bases, with 17 bases between the two germline ends. In germline, CDR1 is MGHRA, CDR2 YSYEKL.

The V call is TRBV11-3, the J call TRBJ2-7, with D maybe TRBD1 (6 bases). Germline V gene lookup returns CDR1 SGHNT and CDR2 YENEEA. The CDR3 runs 13 residues. Trimming cost V 5 bases and J 6 bases, with 14 bases left between them. The DNA of the CDR3 is TGTGCCAGCAGCCTCCAGGGGTCAGGCGAGCAGTACTTC. Its translation: CASSLQGSGEQYF. Filled out from reference TRBV11-3 and TRBJ2-7, the complete variable domain reads EAGVVQSPRYKIIEKKQPVAFWCNPISGHNTLYWYLQNLGQGPELLIRYENEEAVDDSQLPKDRFSAERLKGVDSTLKIQPAELGDSAVYLCASSLQGSGEQYFGPGTRLTVT.

This clonotype was found many times. The CDR3 protein is CASSLTGGDTEAFF. The CDR3 bases are TGTGCCAGCAGTTTAACAGGGGGAGACACTGAAGCTTTCTTT. The J gene is TRBJ1-1, the V gene TRBV27; 8 bases fit TRBD1. The germline CDR1 and CDR2 sequences are MNHEY and SMNVEV (reference sequence). The junction had 2 bases not matched to a gene; V was cut back by 2 bases and J by 3 bases. The CDR3 runs to 14 residues.

This clonotype showed up many times. This chain joins TRBV6-4 and TRBJ2-1, with unresolved D. CDR1 MRHNA and CDR2 SNTAGT come from the germline V gene. V lost 6 bases to trimming and J lost 6 bases, with 18 bases between them. The CDR3 sequence is 15 residues long. This CDR3 reads CASSFDPSSPNEQFF. CDR3 coding DNA: TGTGCCAGCAGCTTCGACCCCTCCTCCCCCAATGAGCAGTTCTTC.

The chain combines TRBV30 with TRBJ2-1; 9 bases match TRBD2. This CDR3 is 14 amino acids long. The V gene's germline CDR1 is GTSNPN and CDR2 SVGIG (reference sequence). The junction had 7 bases not matched to a gene; V was cut back by 0 bases and J by 10 bases. DNA for the CDR3: TGTGCCTGGAGTGTACATACTAGCGGGTTAGAGCAGTTCTTC. It yields the protein CAWSVHTSGLEQFF.

This clonotype has a count of ten or more. The genes are TRBV20-1 and TRBJ1-1; 7 bases fit TRBD1. After removal of 2 bases from V and 4 bases from J, the junction contained 13 bases not matched to a gene. The CDR3 spans 16 residues. Germline CDR1 DFQATT, CDR2 SNEGSKA (reference sequence). This CDR3 reads CSARSQGMVVFTEAFF. CDR3 coding DNA: TGCAGTGCTAGATCACAGGGGATGGTTGTATTCACTGAAGCTTTCTTT.

The chain joins TRBV2 to TRBJ1-1; no reliable D call. The CDR3 sequence is 15 residues long. Per the germline V gene, CDR1 is SNHLY and CDR2 is FYNNEI. The V and J ends lost 4 bases and 0 bases respectively, with 12 bases between them. CDR3: CASSGGLRMNTEAFF. The CDR3 region has the DNA TGTGCCAGCAGTGGAGGCCTTCGGATGAACACTGAAGCTTTCTTT.

The V gene is TRBV20-1, the J gene TRBJ1-1, with 8 positions matching TRBD1. V dropped 6 bases and J dropped 5; count of bases not matched to a gene: 17. Looked up from germline, CDR1 is DFQATT and CDR2 is SNEGSKA (reference sequence). This CDR3 region has 16 residues. The CDR3 protein is CSATKRDRTLGTEAFF. The CDR3 nucleotides read TGCAGTGCGACCAAGCGGGACAGGACACTGGGGACTGAAGCTTTCTTT.

The chain employs TRBV4-1 and TRBJ2-7, with 7 bases fitting TRBD2. J was trimmed by 1 base and V by 0 bases; bases with no gene match: 9. Looked up from germline, CDR1 is MGHRA and CDR2 is YSYEKL. The CDR3 totals 17 residues. CDR3 protein: CASSQDLTGGISYEQYV. DNA for the CDR3: TGCGCCAGCAGCCAAGACCTAACGGGAGGTATATCCTACGAGCAGTACGTC.

This clonotype has ten or more counts. This rearrangement joins TRBV7-9 to TRBJ1-1, with a possible D match to TRBD1 (5 bases). The length of the CDR3 is 13 residues. Trimming stripped 5 bases from V and 8 bases from J, with 15 bases between. Germline-derived CDR1 and CDR2 are SEHNR and FQNEAQ (reference sequence). CDR3 bases: TGTGCCAGCAGCGCTCGGACACAGTCGGAAGCTTTCTTT. Encoded protein: CASSARTQSEAFF.

This clonotype was seen many times. The chain is built from TRBV7-9 and TRBJ1-1; D uncertain. Trimming stripped 5 bases from V and 4 bases from J, with 11 bases between. The CDR3 contains 13 residues. Germline CDR1 is SEHNR and CDR2 is FQNEAQ (reference sequence). CDR3 sequence: CASSPNSGTEAFF. The CDR3 region has the DNA TGTGCCAGCAGCCCCAACAGCGGCACTGAAGCTTTCTTT.

Points on this clonotype: A much larger clone lies one base from this, so it may be a read error. The chain is built from TRBV27 and TRBJ2-7; D not certain. Germline V lookup: CDR1 MNHEY, CDR2 SMNVEV (reference sequence). This CDR3 spans 16 amino acids. The CDR3 nucleotides are TGTGCCACCAGTACCCGGAGCCCGACTGGGGCCTACGAGCAGTACTTC. Protein sequence: CATSTRSPTGAYEQYF.

This clonotype was seen only a few times. The gene calls are TRBV10-2 and TRBJ2-2; 14 positions agree with TRBD2. This CDR3 is built from 19 residues. Germline V gives CDR1 WSHSY, CDR2 SAAADI. After removal of 5 bases from V and 3 bases from J, the junction contained 11 bases not matched to a gene. CDR3 nucleotides: TGCGCCAGCAGTAAGGGACTAGCGGGAGATTCAGCGGACACCGGGGAGCTGTTTTTT. It specifies CASSKGLAGDSADTGELFF.

The chain carries TRBV18 and TRBJ2-1; 13 nucleotides match TRBD2. With 3 bases clipped from V and 8 bases from J, the junction kept 4 bases outside the gene matches. The germline CDR1 and CDR2 sequences are KGHSH and LQKENI. CDR3 length equals 15 residues. In DNA form, the CDR3 reads TGTGCCAGCTCACCGGGACTAGCGGGACGGGATGAGCAGTTCTTC. Translated, it gives CASSPGLAGRDEQFF.

Ten or more counts support this clonotype. This chain links TRBV7-9 with TRBJ2-1; 14 bases map to TRBD2. The CDR3 runs 19 residues. CDR1 and CDR2 (germline): SEHNR, FQNEAQ (reference sequence). V dropped 0 bases and J dropped 10; count of bases not matched to a gene: 14. CDR3 sequence: CASSLARRLAGGPLGEQFF. The CDR3 bases are TGTGCCAGCAGCTTAGCTCGGAGACTAGCGGGAGGGCCGTTGGGCGAGCAGTTCTTC.

This clonotype was seen ten or more times. This rearrangement joins TRBV28 to TRBJ2-3, with TRBD2 matching over 8 bases. The junction had 6 bases not matched to a gene; V was cut back by 8 bases and J by 2 bases. The CDR3 runs 14 residues. Germline CDR1 is MDHEN and CDR2 is SYDVKM. The chain's CDR3 is CASQSGSATDTQYF. The CDR3 region has the DNA TGTGCCAGCCAAAGCGGGAGCGCCACAGATACGCAGTATTTT.

This clonotype was detected many times. The V gene is TRBV11-2, the J gene TRBJ2-1, with TRBD2 matching over 10 bases. The CDR3 runs to 16 residues. CDR1 and CDR2 from the germline V gene are SGHAT and FQNNGV. V was pared by 5 bases and J by 8 bases, with 12 bases of the junction left unmatched. The CDR3 DNA reads TGTGCCAGCAGCATACTAGCGGGAACGGTCTGGTATGAGCAGTTCTTC. Translating it yields CASSILAGTVWYEQFF.

This clonotype was seen many times. The chain recombines TRBV28 with TRBJ1-1, with D unclear. The germline gives CDR1 MDHEN, CDR2 SYDVKM. The CDR3 extends over 13 amino acids. With 8 bases removed from V and 4 bases from J, the gap between germline ends came to 14 bases. For the CDR3, the DNA is TGTGCCAGCGTCTGGTCCACGGGCACTGAAGCTTTCTTT. Residues: CASVWSTGTEAFF.

This clonotype came up a few times. This chain connects TRBV28 to TRBJ2-1; the match to TRBD2 covers 7 bases. Trimming removed 6 bases from V and 4 bases from J; junction bases left unmatched: 6. Germline V lookup: CDR1 MDHEN, CDR2 SYDVKM. The CDR3 is 14 residues long. DNA for the CDR3: TGTGCCAGCAGCGGACTAGAAAGATACAATGAGCAGTTCTTC. This codes for CASSGLERYNEQFF.

The V gene is TRBV11-2, the J gene TRBJ2-5; D is ambiguous. CDR3 size: 13 residues. Germline-derived CDR1 and CDR2 are SGHAT and FQNNGV. The ends were cut back, 0 bases at V and 5 bases at J, with 7 bases in the middle. The CDR3 reads CASSLDWQETQYF. The CDR3 coding sequence is TGTGCCAGCAGCTTAGATTGGCAGGAGACCCAGTACTTC.

The rearrangement joins TRBV6-5 to TRBJ2-7; 13 bases match TRBD2. V lost 8 bases and J lost 5; bases outside the gene matches: 6. CDR1 is MNHEY, CDR2 SVGAGI, per germline. The CDR3 consists of 14 residues. CDR3 DNA sequence: TGTGCCAGCCTTGGACTAGCGGGAGTCGACGAGCAGTACTTC. Its translation is CASLGLAGVDEQYF.

The chain employs TRBV30 and TRBJ2-7; D is perhaps TRBD1 or TRBD2 (6 bases each). V was pared by 4 bases and J by 7 bases, with 14 bases between. The germline gives CDR1 GTSNPN, CDR2 SVGIG (reference sequence). The CDR3 covers 12 residues. The CDR3 DNA reads as TGTGCCTGGACGTCGGGGGCGCGGGAGCAGTACTTC. It codes for CAWTSGAREQYF.